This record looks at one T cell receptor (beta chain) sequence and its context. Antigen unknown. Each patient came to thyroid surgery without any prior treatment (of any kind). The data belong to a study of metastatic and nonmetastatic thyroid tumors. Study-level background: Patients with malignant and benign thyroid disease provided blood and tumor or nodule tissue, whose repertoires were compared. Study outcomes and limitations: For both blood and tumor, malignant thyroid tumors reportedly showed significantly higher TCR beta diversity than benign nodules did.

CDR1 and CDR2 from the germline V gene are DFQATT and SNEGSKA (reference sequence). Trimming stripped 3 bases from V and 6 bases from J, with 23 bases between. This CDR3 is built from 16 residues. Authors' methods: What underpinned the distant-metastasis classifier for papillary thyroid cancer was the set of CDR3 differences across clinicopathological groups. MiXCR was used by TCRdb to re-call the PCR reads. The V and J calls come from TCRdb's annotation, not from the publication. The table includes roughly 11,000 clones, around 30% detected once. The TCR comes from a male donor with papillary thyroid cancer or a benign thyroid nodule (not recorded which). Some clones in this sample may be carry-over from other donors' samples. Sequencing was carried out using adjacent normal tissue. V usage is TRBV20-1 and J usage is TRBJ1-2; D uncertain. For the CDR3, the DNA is TGCAGTGCTAGGTCCATATTGGAGGGAATAGGAAATGGCTACACCTTC. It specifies CSARSILEGIGNGYTF.